This passage covers 4 T cell receptor beta chains from one sample sequenced in a study of CD8+CD57+ T cells in acquired aplastic anemia. It was genomic DNA that served as the template for profiling TCR beta VDJ and CDR3. One entry per CDR3 protein, called by TCRdb with MiXCR from the reads. The table lists roughly 86,000 distinct CDR3 sequences, more than 40% of them singletons. Sequencing input: sorted CD4+, CD8+, or CD8+CD57+ T cells (not recorded which) from PBMCs. These TCRs come from a human donor in good health, serving as a control.

As regards this clonotype: A junction end diverges from the germline sequence, so it may reflect a read error. CDR3 amino acids: CASSLGHGNTICF. Here the CDR3 DNA reads TGTGCCAGCAGCTTAGGACACGGAAACACCATATGTTTT. The V gene is TRBV7-9, the J gene TRBJ1-3; D is ambiguous. The V gene's germline CDR1 is SEHNR and CDR2 FQNEAQ (reference sequence). This CDR3 comprises 13 residues.

In its sample, this clonotype was seen many times. The genes are TRBV12-3 or TRBV12-4 and TRBJ2-2; D remains unclear. The CDR3 extends over 11 amino acids. The V and J ends lost 6 bases and 6 bases respectively, with 5 bases between them. The CDR3 DNA sequence: TGTGCCAGCAGCGTTTCCGGGGAGCTGTTTTTT. Amino acids: CASSVSGELFF.

The chain couples TRBV12-3 or TRBV12-4 to TRBJ1-4; D is perhaps TRBD1 (5 bases). The CDR3 runs 13 residues. With 11 bases removed from V and 6 bases from J, the gap between germline ends came to 16 bases. CDR3 coding DNA: TGTGCCGGCACCACATCGGGGGATGAAAAACTGTTTTTT. This codes for CAGTTSGDEKLFF.

This clonotype occurred many times. This sequence joins TRBV20-1 and TRBJ1-2, with D hard to call. CDR1 and CDR2 (germline): DFQATT, SNEGSKA (reference sequence). The CDR3 sequence is 18 residues long. The V and J ends lost 0 bases and 3 bases respectively, with 23 bases between them. The CDR3 nucleotides read TGCAGTGCTAGAGATTCTGATCAGCCTGGAGAGTGGGACTATGGCTACACCTTC. The encoded protein is CSARDSDQPGEWDYGYTF.